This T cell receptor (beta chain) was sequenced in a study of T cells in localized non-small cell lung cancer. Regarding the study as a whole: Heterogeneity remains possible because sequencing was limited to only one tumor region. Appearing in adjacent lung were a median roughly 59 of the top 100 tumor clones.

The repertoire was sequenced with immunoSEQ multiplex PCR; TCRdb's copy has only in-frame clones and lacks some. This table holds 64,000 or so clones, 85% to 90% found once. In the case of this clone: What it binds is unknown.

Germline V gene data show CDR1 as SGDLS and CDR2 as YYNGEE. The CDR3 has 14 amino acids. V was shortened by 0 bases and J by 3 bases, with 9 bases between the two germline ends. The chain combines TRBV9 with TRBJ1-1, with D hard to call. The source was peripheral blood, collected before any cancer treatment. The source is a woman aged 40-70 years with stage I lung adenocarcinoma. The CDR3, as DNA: TGTGCCAGCAGCGTAGGGGCTGGAGACACTGAAGCTTTCTTT. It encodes CASSVGAGDTEAFF.